This T cell receptor beta chain stems from a study of blood T cell repertoires in COVID-19. In the study overall: From T cells, B-cell-depleted T cells, or PBMCs came the material, which was cDNA or gDNA.

With 7 bases removed from V and 10 bases from J, the gap between germline ends came to 20 bases. CDR3 length: 13 amino acids. Germline lookup yields CDR1 SQVTM and CDR2 ANQGSEA. This clone was counted between two and nine times. Authors' processing steps: By means of reference gene primer amplification, nucleated cell counts were estimated. The protocol was immunoSEQ multiplex PCR, while the TCRdb copy is restricted to in-frame clones and leaves out a portion. V and J calls and clone size are as listed in that table; D and trimming were resolved from the DNA. The top ten clones hold roughly 5.2% of a sample with about 67,000 clones, about nine tenths of them seen once.

The clonotype originates from a man aged 50 to 59 with active COVID-19. The sequenced material came from peripheral blood. The genes are TRBV29-1 and TRBJ2-1; D might be TRBD1 (6 bases). CDR3: CSGVMRTVPEQFF. The CDR3 DNA reads as TGCAGCGGAGTTATGCGGACAGTCCCGGAGCAGTTCTTC.